Listed below are T cell receptor beta chains from one sample, sequenced in a study of blood T cell repertoires in COVID-19. Some clones are missing from TCRdb's copy, which holds only in-frame ones; the method was immunoSEQ multiplex PCR. The sample gives fewer than 250,000 clones, around 86% of which show up once; about 7% is in the top ten. The sequencing sample was made of PBMCs or T cells enriched from blood (not recorded which). The receptors were sampled from a young man in a cohort exposed to, infected with or recovered from COVID-19 (not recorded which). CDR3s include the opening cysteine and the closing phenylalanine or tryptophan. The D gene is left open where the match is weak. Part of the rows lack a size; the others show once, few, many or a class for expanded clones.

V gene	J gene	clone size	D gene	CDR3 protein	CDR3 DNA
TRBV10-3	TRBJ1-3	.	.	CAIRRTVLGNTIYF	TGTGCCATCAGGAGGACTGTTCTGGGAAACACCATATATTTT
TRBV9	TRBJ2-2	.	.	CASSVVRGGELFF	TGTGCCAGCAGCGTAGTTCGAGGGGGGGAGCTGTTTTTT
TRBV11-2	TRBJ1-2	.	TRBD1	CASSGDRLYGYTF	TGTGCCAGCAGCGGGGACAGACTCTATGGCTACACCTTC
TRBV7-6	TRBJ2-7	.	TRBD2	CASSPRTSGDYEQYF	TGTGCCAGCAGCCCCCGGACTAGCGGGGACTACGAGCAGTACTTC
TRBV19	TRBJ2-7	few	.	CASTPAADRFYEQYF	TGTGCCAGTACCCCGGCAGCCGACAGGTTCTACGAGCAGTACTTC
TRBV5-1	TRBJ1-1	once	.	CASSTDQGAEAFF	TGCGCCAGCAGCACCGATCAGGGTGCTGAAGCTTTCTTT
TRBV6-4	TRBJ1-5	.	TRBD1	CASSLPGGNNQPQHF	TGTGCCAGCAGTCTGCCAGGGGGGAACAATCAGCCCCAGCATTTT
TRBV20-1	TRBJ2-7	.	.	CSASGWASYEQYF	TGCAGTGCTAGTGGGTGGGCCTCCTACGAGCAGTACTTC
TRBV5-4	TRBJ2-7	.	TRBD1	CASSLPGQPHEQYF	TGTGCCAGCAGCTTGCCGGGACAGCCCCACGAGCAGTACTTC
TRBV4-1	TRBJ1-1	.	.	CASSSREGANTEAFF	TGCGCCAGCAGCTCCAGGGAAGGGGCGAACACTGAAGCTTTCTTT
TRBV15	TRBJ2-2	.	TRBD2	CATSPPAGATGELFF	TGTGCCACCAGTCCGCCAGCGGGAGCCACCGGGGAGCTGTTTTTT
TRBV5-1	TRBJ1-6	once	.	CASSLDSHNSPLHF	TGCGCCAGCAGCTTGGACAGCCATAATTCACCCCTCCACTTT
TRBV11-3	TRBJ1-2	.	TRBD1	CASSLDTDRAQLHGYTF	TGTGCCAGCAGCTTAGATACGGACAGGGCGCAACTCCATGGCTACACCTTC
TRBV4-2	TRBJ2-7	many	.	CASSQAKQGTYEQYF	TGTGCCAGCAGCCAAGCTAAGCAGGGAACCTACGAGCAGTACTTC
TRBV11-3	TRBJ2-1	.	.	CASSYNHNEQFF	TGTGCCAGCAGCTACAACCACAATGAGCAGTTCTTC
TRBV2	TRBJ1-5	.	.	CASRQDFSNQPQHF	TGTGCCAGCAGGCAGGACTTTAGCAATCAGCCCCAGCATTTT
TRBV2	TRBJ2-1	.	.	CASSDPGGYEQFF	TGTGCCAGCAGTGATCCAGGGGGGTATGAGCAGTTCTTC
TRBV6-6	TRBJ2-7	.	.	CASSYPSLEQYF	TGTGCCAGCAGTTACCCTTCCCTGGAGCAGTACTTC
TRBV12-3/TRBV12-4	TRBJ2-7	.	TRBD2	CASSLTREWEQYF	TGTGCCAGCAGTTTAACGCGGGAGTGGGAGCAGTACTTC
TRBV28	TRBJ2-1	.	TRBD2	CASLSGGSYNEQFF	TGTGCCAGCCTTAGCGGGGGCTCCTACAATGAGCAGTTCTTC
TRBV21-1	TRBJ1-1	.	.	CASSKGAGGKPEAFF	TGTGCCAGCAGCAAAGGCGCGGGGGGTAAACCTGAAGCTTTCTTT
TRBV7-2	TRBJ2-7	few	.	CASSAPEKYEQYF	TGTGCCAGCAGCGCGCCGGAGAAGTACGAGCAGTACTTC
TRBV28	TRBJ1-1	.	TRBD1	CASSQGVNTEAFF	TGTGCCAGCAGCCAGGGGGTAAACACTGAAGCTTTCTTT
TRBV5-4	TRBJ2-2	.	TRBD2	CASSLAAGATGELFF	TGTGCCAGCAGCTTGGCAGCGGGAGCCACCGGGGAGCTGTTTTTT
TRBV7-9	TRBJ2-7	few	TRBD1	CASSPMGQGLSYEQYF	TGTGCCAGCAGCCCGATGGGACAGGGGTTATCCTACGAGCAGTACTTC
TRBV6-1	TRBJ2-7	once	.	CASSESGYEQYF	TGTGCCAGCAGTGAATCGGGCTACGAGCAGTACTTC
TRBV6-5	TRBJ2-3	.	.	CASSTGTDTQYF	TGTGCCAGCAGTACAGGCACAGATACGCAGTATTTT
TRBV18	TRBJ2-2	.	TRBD1	CASSALGQENTGELFF	TGTGCCAGCTCAGCGTTGGGACAGGAGAACACCGGGGAGCTGTTTTTT
TRBV5-4	TRBJ2-2	.	.	CASSPPGTGELFF	TGTGCCAGCAGCCCCCCGGGGACCGGGGAGCTGTTTTTT
TRBV6-5	TRBJ1-1	few	TRBD1	CASTGTGGTEAFF	TGTGCCAGCACCGGGACAGGGGGCACTGAAGCTTTCTTT
TRBV19	TRBJ2-1	.	.	CASSIVIAAGTEQFF	TGTGCCAGTAGTATAGTAATAGCGGCAGGTACGGAGCAGTTCTTC
TRBV4-1	TRBJ2-5	.	TRBD2	CASSQPLAGEETQYF	TGCGCCAGCAGCCAACCCCTAGCGGGAGAAGAGACCCAGTACTTC
TRBV19	TRBJ2-7	many	TRBD2	CASREQGLAAYEQYF	TGTGCCAGTAGGGAACAGGGACTAGCGGCCTACGAGCAGTACTTC
TRBV5-1	TRBJ2-3	once	.	CASSFIADTQYF	TGCGCCAGCAGCTTTATAGCGGATACGCAGTATTTT
TRBV27	TRBJ1-3	.	.	CASSSGIFGRRGSGNTIYF	TGTGCCAGCAGTTCTGGCATATTCGGGAGAAGGGGCTCTGGAAACACCATATATTTT
TRBV6-4	TRBJ2-1	.	.	CASKGLNNEQFF	TGTGCCAGCAAGGGGCTCAACAATGAGCAGTTCTTC
TRBV7-8	TRBJ2-2	.	TRBD2	CASSLALFGTSGSGTGELFF	TGTGCCAGCAGCTTAGCCCTCTTCGGGACTAGCGGGAGCGGCACCGGGGAGCTGTTTTTT
TRBV7-2	TRBJ2-7	.	.	CASSPRGSDIDYEQYF	TGTGCCAGCAGCCCCCGAGGGAGTGATATTGACTACGAGCAGTACTTC
TRBV11-2	TRBJ2-1	.	TRBD1	CASSSGTGGVNEQFF	TGTGCCAGCAGCTCCGGGACAGGGGGTGTGAATGAGCAGTTCTTC
TRBV7-2	TRBJ1-6	.	TRBD1	CASSDRGLSNSPLHF	TGTGCCAGCAGCGACAGGGGGCTTAGTAATTCACCCCTCCACTTT
TRBV5-1	TRBJ1-4	few	TRBD1	CASSRQGLREKLFF	TGCGCCAGCAGCAGACAGGGTTTGAGAGAAAAACTGTTTTTT
TRBV4-1	TRBJ2-7	.	TRBD2	CASSPSLAGATYEQYF	TGCGCCAGCAGCCCTTCACTAGCGGGGGCGACCTACGAGCAGTACTTC
TRBV5-4	TRBJ1-1	.	TRBD1	CASSPSGQSNTEAFF	TGTGCCAGCAGCCCGTCGGGACAGTCGAACACTGAAGCTTTCTTT
TRBV2	TRBJ1-3	.	TRBD1	CASGGQGLKGNTIYF	TGTGCCAGCGGGGGACAGGGACTAAAAGGAAACACCATATATTTT
TRBV24-1	TRBJ1-3	.	.	CATSDPGAGNTIYF	TGTGCCACCAGTGACCCAGGGGCAGGAAACACCATATATTTT
TRBV5-6	TRBJ2-7	.	.	CASTTTGQPPRLEQYF	TGTGCCAGCACTACCACCGGACAGCCTCCTAGGTTGGAGCAGTACTTC
TRBV27	TRBJ1-2	.	.	CASSSIRQGIDRDYGYTF	TGTGCCAGCAGTAGCATTAGGCAGGGGATAGATAGGGACTATGGCTACACCTTC
TRBV7-6	TRBJ2-3	.	.	CASSTYPRRGTSTDTQYF	TGTGCCAGCAGCACCTACCCCAGGCGGGGAACTAGCACAGATACGCAGTATTTT
TRBV7-2	TRBJ1-3	once	.	CASSSTRLSRSGNTIYF	TGTGCCAGCAGCTCTACTCGCCTTTCGCGCTCTGGAAACACCATATATTTT
TRBV14	TRBJ2-5	.	TRBD2	CASSHGNGGLAEETQYF	TGTGCCAGCAGCCATGGAAATGGGGGACTAGCGGAGGAGACCCAGTACTTC
TRBV6-5	TRBJ2-7	.	TRBD1	CASRETGGTLEQYF	TGTGCCAGCAGGGAGACAGGGGGGACCCTCGAGCAGTACTTC
TRBV4-2	TRBJ2-2	.	.	CASRLTGELFF	TGTGCCAGCAGACTCACCGGGGAGCTGTTTTTT
TRBV2	TRBJ1-1	.	.	CASNRGVVNTEAFF	TGTGCCAGCAATCGGGGAGTAGTGAACACTGAAGCTTTCTTT
TRBV24-1	TRBJ2-3	.	TRBD1	CATSDYGQVRTDTQYF	TGTGCCACCAGTGACTATGGACAGGTCCGCACAGATACGCAGTATTTT
TRBV24-1	TRBJ2-5	.	TRBD1	CATSDTTGHPQETQYF	TGTGCCACCAGTGATACGACAGGGCACCCCCAAGAGACCCAGTACTTC